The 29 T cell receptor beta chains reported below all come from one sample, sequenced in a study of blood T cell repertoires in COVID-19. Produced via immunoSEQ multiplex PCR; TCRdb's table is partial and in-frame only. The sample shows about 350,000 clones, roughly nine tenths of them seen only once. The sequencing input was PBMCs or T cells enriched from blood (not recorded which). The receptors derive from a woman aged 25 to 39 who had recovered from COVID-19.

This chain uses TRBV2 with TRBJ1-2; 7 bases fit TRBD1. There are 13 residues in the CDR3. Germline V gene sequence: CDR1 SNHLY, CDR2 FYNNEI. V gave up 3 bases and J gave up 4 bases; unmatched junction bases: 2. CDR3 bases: TGTGCCAGCAGTGAGGGACAGATCTATGGCTACACCTTC. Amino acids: CASSEGQIYGYTF.

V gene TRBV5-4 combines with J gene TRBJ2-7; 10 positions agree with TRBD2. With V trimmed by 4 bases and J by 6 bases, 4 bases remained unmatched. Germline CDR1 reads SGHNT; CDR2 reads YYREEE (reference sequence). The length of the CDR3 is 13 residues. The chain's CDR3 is CASSAGTSVEQYF. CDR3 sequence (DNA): TGTGCCAGCAGCGCCGGGACTAGCGTCGAGCAGTACTTC. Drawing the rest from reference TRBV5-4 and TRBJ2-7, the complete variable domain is ETGVTQSPTHLIKTRGQQVTLRCSSQSGHNTVSWYQQALGQGPQFIFQYYREEENGRGNFPPRFSGLQFPNYSSELNVNALELDDSALYLCASSAGTSVEQYFGPGTRLTVT.

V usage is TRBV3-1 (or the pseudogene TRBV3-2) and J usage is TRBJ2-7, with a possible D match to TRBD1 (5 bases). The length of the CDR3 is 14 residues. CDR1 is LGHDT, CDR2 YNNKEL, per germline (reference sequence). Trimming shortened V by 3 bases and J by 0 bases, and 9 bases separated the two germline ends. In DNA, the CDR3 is TGTGCCAGCAGCCACCAGACAGTCTCCTACGAGCAGTACTTC. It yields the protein CASSHQTVSYEQYF.

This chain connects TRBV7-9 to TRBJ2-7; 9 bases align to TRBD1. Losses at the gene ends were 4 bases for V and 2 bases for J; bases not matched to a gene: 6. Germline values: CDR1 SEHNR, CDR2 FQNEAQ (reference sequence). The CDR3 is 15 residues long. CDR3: CASSSRGTGTYEQYF. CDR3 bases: TGTGCCAGCAGCTCGCGGGGGACAGGGACCTACGAGCAGTACTTC.

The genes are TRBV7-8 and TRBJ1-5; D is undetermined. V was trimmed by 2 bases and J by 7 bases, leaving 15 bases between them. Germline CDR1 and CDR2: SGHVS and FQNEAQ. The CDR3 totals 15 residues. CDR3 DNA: TGTGCCAGCAGCTTACAAGAGGGTGTCATCCAGCCCCAGCATTTT. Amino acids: CASSLQEGVIQPQHF.

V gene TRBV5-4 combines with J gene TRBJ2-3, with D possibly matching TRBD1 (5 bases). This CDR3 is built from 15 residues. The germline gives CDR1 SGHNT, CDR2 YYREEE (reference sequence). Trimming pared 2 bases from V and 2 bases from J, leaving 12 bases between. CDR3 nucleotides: TGTGCCAGCAGCTTCGGCAGGGCGGACACAGATACGCAGTATTTT. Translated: CASSFGRADTDTQYF. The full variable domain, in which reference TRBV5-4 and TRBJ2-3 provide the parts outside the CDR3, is ETGVTQSPTHLIKTRGQQVTLRCSSQSGHNTVSWYQQALGQGPQFIFQYYREEENGRGNFPPRFSGLQFPNYSSELNVNALELDDSALYLCASSFGRADTDTQYFGPGTRLTVL.

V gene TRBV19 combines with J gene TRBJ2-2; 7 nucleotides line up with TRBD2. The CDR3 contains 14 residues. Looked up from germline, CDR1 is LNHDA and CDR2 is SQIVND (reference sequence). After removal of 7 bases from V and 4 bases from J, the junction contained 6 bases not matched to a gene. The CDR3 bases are TGTGCCAGTATGGTAGGGAGGGTCACCGGGGAGCTGTTTTTT. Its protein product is CASMVGRVTGELFF.

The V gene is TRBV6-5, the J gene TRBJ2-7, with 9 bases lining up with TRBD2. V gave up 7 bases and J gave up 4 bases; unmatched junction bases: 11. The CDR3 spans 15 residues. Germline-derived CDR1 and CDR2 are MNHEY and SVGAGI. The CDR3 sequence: CASKGTAGGPYEQYF. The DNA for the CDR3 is TGTGCCAGCAAGGGTACAGCGGGGGGACCTTACGAGCAGTACTTC.

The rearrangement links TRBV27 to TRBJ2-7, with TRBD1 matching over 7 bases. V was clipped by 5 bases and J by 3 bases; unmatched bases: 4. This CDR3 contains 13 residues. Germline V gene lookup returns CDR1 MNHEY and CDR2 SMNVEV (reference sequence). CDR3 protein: CASSHRQGYEQYF. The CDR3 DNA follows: TGTGCCAGCAGTCACCGACAGGGCTACGAGCAGTACTTC.

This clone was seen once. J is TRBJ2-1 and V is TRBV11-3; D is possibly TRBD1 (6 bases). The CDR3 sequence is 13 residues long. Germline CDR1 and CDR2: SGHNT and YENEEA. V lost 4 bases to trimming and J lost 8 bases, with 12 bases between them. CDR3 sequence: CASSSWGRDEQFF. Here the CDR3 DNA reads TGTGCCAGCAGCTCCTGGGGGCGGGATGAGCAGTTCTTC.

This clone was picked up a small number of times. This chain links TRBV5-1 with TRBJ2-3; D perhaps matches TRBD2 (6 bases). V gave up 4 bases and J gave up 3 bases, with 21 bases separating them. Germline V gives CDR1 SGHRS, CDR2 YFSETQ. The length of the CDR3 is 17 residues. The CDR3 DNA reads TGCGCCAGCAGCCCTACCGCGGGACCTAGTGGAACAGATACGCAGTATTTT. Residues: CASSPTAGPSGTDTQYF.

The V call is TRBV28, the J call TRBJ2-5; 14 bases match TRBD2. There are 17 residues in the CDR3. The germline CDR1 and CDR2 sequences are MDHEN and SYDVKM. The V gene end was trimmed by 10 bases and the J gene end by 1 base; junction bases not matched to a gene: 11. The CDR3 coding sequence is TGTGCCACCGACGGGACTAGCGGGGGATATCTCCAAGAGACCCAGTACTTC. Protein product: CATDGTSGGYLQETQYF.

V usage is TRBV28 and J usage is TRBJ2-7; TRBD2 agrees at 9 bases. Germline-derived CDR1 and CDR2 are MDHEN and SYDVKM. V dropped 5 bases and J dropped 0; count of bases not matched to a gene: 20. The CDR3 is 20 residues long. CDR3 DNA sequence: TGTGCCAGCAGTGTGGCCCAGTCGCGGGGGGGCCGTGGGGTCTCCTACGAGCAGTACTTC. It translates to CASSVAQSRGGRGVSYEQYF.

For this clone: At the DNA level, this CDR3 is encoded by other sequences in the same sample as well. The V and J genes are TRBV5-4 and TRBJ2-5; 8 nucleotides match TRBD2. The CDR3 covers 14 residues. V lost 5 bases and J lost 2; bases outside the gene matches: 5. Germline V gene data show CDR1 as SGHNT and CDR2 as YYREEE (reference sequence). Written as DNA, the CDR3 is TGTGCCAGCAGTTCAGCGGGGGCACAAGAGACCCAGTACTTC. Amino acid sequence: CASSSAGAQETQYF.

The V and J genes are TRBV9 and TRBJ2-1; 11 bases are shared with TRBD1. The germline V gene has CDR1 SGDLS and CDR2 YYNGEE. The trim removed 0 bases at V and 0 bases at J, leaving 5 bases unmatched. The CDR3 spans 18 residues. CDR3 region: CASSVGTGGWSSYNEQFF. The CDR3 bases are TGTGCCAGCAGCGTAGGGACAGGGGGCTGGAGCTCCTACAATGAGCAGTTCTTC.

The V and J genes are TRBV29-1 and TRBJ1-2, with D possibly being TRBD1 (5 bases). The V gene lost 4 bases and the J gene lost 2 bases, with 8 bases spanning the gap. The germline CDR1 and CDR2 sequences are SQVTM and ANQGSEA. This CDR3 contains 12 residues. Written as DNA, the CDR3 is TGCAGCGTTGCTCAGGGCAACTATGGCTACACCTTC. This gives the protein CSVAQGNYGYTF. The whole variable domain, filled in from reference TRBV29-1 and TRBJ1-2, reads SAVISQKPSRDICQRGTSLTIQCQVDSQVTMMFWYRQQPGQSLTLIATANQGSEATYESGFVIDKFPISRPNLTFSTLTVSNMSPEDSSIYLCSVAQGNYGYTFGSGTRLTVV.

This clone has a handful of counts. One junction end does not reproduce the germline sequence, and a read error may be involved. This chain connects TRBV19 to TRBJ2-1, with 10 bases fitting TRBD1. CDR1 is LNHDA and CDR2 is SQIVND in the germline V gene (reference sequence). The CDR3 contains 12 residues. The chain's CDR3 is CASSTWDRGILF. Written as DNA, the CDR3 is TGTGCCAGTAGTACCTGGGACAGGGGTATTCTCTTC.

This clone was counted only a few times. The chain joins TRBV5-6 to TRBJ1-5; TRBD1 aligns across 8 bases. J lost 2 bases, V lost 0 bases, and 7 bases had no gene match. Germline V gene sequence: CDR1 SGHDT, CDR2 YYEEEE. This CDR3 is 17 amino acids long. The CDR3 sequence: CASSLDSGGDGNQPQHF. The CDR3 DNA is TGTGCCAGCAGCTTGGATTCAGGGGGCGACGGCAATCAGCCCCAGCATTTT. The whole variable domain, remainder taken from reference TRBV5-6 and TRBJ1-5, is DAGVTQSPTHLIKTRGQQVTLRCSPKSGHDTVSWYQQALGQGPQFIFQYYEEEERQRGNFPDRFSGHQFPNYSSELNVNALLLGDSALYLCASSLDSGGDGNQPQHFGDGTRLSIL.

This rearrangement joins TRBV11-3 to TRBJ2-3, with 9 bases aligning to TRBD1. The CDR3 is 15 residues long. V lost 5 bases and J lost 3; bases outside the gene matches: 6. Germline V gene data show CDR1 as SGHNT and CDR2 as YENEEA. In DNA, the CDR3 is TGTGCCAGCAGCCCCCCCGGGACAGGGACAGATACGCAGTATTTT. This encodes CASSPPGTGTDTQYF.

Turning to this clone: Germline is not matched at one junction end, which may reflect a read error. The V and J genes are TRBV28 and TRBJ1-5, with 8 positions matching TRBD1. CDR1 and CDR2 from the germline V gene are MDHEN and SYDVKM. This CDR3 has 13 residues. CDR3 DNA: TGTGCCAGCCCAGACAGGGGCAACCAGCCCCAGCATTTT. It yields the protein CASPDRGNQPQHF.

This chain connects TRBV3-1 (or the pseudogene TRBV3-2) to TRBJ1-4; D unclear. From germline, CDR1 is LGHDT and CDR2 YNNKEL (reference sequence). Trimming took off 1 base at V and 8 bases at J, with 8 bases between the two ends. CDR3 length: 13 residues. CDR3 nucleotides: TGTGCCAGCAGCCAAGGCCGCAGAGAAAAACTGTTTTTT. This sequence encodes CASSQGRREKLFF.

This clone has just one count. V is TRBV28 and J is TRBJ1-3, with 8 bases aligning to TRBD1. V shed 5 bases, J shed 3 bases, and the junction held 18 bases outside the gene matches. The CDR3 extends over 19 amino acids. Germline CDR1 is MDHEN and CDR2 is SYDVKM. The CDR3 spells CASSGPAGRQGTLGNTIYF. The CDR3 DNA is TGTGCCAGCAGTGGGCCGGCCGGTAGACAGGGGACGCTTGGAAACACCATATATTTT.

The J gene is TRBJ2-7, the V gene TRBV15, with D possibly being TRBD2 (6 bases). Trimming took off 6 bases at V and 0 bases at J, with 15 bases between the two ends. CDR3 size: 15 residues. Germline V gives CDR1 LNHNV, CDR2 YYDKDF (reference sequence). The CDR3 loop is CATRVSGSSSYEQYF. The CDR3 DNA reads TGTGCCACCAGAGTCAGCGGGTCAAGCTCCTACGAGCAGTACTTC. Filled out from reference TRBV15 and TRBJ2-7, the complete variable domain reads DAMVIQNPRYQVTQFGKPVTLSCSQTLNHNVMYWYQQKSSQAPKLLFHYYDKDFNNEADTPDNFQSRRPNTSFCFLDIRSPGLGDTAMYLCATRVSGSSSYEQYFGPGTRLTVT.

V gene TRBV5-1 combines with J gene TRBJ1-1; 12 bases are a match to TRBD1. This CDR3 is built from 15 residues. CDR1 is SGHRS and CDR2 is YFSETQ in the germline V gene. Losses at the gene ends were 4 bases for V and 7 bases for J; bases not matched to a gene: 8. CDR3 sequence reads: CASSPGTGGGGEAFF. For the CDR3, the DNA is TGCGCCAGCAGCCCGGGGACAGGGGGCGGGGGTGAAGCTTTCTTT.

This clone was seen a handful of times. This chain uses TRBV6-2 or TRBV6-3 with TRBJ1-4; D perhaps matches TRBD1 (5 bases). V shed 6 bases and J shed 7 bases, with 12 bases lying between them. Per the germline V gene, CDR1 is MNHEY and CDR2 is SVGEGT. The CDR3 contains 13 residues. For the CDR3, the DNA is TGTGCCAGCAGCCGGGGAAGGGGTGAAAAACTGTTTTTT. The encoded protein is CASSRGRGEKLFF.

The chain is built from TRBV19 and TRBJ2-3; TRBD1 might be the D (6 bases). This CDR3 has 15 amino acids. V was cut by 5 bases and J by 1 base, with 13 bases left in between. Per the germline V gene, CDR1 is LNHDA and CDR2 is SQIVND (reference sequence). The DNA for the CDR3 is TGTGCCAGTAGTCCTTGGACAGACCGCACAGATACGCAGTATTTT. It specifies CASSPWTDRTDTQYF.

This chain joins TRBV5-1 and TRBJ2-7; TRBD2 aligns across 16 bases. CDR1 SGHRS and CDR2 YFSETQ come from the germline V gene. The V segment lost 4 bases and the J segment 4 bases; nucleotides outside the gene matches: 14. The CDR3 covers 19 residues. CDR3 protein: CASSLKGLAGGPNLYEQYF. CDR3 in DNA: TGCGCCAGCAGCCTTAAGGGACTAGCGGGGGGGCCTAACCTATACGAGCAGTACTTC.

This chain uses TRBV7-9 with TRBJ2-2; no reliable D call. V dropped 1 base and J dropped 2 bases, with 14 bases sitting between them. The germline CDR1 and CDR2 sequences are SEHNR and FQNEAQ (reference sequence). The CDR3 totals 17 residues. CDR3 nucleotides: TGTGCCAGCAGCTTAGGTATTTTGGGCAGCAACACCGGGGAGCTGTTTTTT. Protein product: CASSLGILGSNTGELFF.

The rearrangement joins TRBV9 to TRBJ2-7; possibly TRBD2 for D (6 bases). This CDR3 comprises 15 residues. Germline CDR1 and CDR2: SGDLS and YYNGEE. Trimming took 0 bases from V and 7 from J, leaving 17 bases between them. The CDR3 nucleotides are TGTGCCAGCAGCGTAGAGGGAGGCCTCGAAGTTGAGCAGTACTTC. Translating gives CASSVEGGLEVEQYF.